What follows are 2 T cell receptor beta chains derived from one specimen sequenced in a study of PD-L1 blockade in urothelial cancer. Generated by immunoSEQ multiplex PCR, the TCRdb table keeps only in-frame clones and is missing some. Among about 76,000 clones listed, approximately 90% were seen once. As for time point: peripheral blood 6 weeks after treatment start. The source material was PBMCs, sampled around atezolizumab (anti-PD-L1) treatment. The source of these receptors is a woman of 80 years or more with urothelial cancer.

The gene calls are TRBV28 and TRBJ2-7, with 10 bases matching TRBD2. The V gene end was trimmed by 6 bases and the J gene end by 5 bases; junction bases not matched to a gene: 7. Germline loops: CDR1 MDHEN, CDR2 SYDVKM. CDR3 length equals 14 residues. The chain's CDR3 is CASSLGLASHEQYF. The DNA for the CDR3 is TGTGCCAGCAGCTTGGGACTAGCGAGCCACGAGCAGTACTTC.

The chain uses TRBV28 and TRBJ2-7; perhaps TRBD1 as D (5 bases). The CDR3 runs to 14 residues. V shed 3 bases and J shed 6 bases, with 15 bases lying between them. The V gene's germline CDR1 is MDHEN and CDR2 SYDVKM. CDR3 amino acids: CASSFRDRKGEQYF. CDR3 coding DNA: TGTGCCAGCAGTTTCCGCGACAGAAAAGGCGAGCAGTACTTC.